Listed below are T cell receptor beta chains from one sample, sequenced in a study of T-cell reconstitution after alpha-beta-depleted transplantation in children. Each CDR3 protein is one row after TCRdb ran MiXCR on the PCR reads. The sample shows over 45,000 distinct CDR3 sequences, 40% to 55% of them seen only once. The sample in question was PBMCs, mostly from graft donor cells, obtained 360 days after TCRalphabeta/CD19-depleted stem cell transplant. These receptors were obtained from a male patient between 10 and 17 years old who had a stem cell transplant for acute lymphoblastic leukemia, so the T cells may come from the graft donor. The CDR3 runs from the conserved cysteine through the conserved F or W.

TRBV4-3	TRBJ2-7	CASSQDGGIPPMEQYF
TRBV6-1	TRBJ1-6	CASSLTGPNSPLHF
TRBV7-9	TRBJ2-2	CASRHPGGLTGELFF
TRBV12-3/TRBV12-4	TRBJ2-7	CASSFGTGGSYEQYF
TRBV29-1	TRBJ2-1	CSVEDQERGPYNEQFF
TRBV27	TRBJ2-7	CASSRQGTYEQYF
TRBV11-2	TRBJ1-2	CASSGPGQGNGYTF
TRBV21-1	TRBJ2-7	CARRPVSFVAWEQYF
TRBV27	TRBJ2-4	CASSYLAKNIQYF
TRBV21-1	TRBJ1-4	CAYSNVRGGPPQDNEKLFF
TRBV9	TRBJ2-2	CASSVEGLAGVGYTGELFF
TRBV4-1	TRBJ2-7	CASSQEGSGLRYEQYF
TRBV28	TRBJ2-3	CASSPWVGGVTDTQYF
TRBV15	TRBJ2-7	CATSRSPPTVYEQYF
TRBV4-2	TRBJ2-7	CASMGTRGTGAEQYF
TRBV12-3/TRBV12-4	TRBJ2-1	CASRSKGFNEQFF
TRBV20-1	TRBJ1-1	CSARDSLETEAFF
TRBV6-2/TRBV6-3	TRBJ2-7	CASSYSREGPSYEQYF
TRBV20-1	TRBJ2-7	CSAGDIRSYEQYF
TRBV25-1	TRBJ2-7	CASSSRDTFYEQYF
TRBV12-3/TRBV12-4	TRBJ2-3	CASIPWTGNTDTQYF
TRBV6-5	TRBJ1-2	CASSYSKGGGNGYTF
TRBV24-1	TRBJ2-3	CATSEAREVGSTDTQYF
TRBV5-1	TRBJ2-7	CASSLVPGSPYEQYF
TRBV28	TRBJ2-3	CASSLLFPHTYDTQYF
TRBV6-1	TRBJ2-7	CASSVGQGSFYEQYF
TRBV7-9	TRBJ2-5	CASSSLGQGAETQYF
TRBV7-6	TRBJ2-7	CASSLAAGAGGYEQYF
TRBV29-1	TRBJ2-7	CSVEDRVGSSYEQYF
TRBV6-5	TRBJ2-7	CASSSQGLSYEQYF
TRBV5-1	TRBJ2-3	CASEVSGGAQYF
TRBV4-2	TRBJ2-7	CASSARRVGVYEQYF